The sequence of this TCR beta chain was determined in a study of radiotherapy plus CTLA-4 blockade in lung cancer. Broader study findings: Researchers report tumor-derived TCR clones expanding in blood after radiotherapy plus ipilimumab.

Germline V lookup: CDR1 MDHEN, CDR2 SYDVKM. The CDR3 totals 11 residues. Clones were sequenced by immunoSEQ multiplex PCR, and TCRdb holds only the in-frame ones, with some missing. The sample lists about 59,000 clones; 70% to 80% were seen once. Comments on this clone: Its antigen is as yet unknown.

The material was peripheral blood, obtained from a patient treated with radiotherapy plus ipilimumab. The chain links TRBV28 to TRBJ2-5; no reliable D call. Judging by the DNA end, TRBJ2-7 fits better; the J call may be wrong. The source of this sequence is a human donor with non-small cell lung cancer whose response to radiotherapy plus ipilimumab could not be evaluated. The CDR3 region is CASSPFYEQYF. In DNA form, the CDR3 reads TGTGCCAGCAGTCCCTTCTACGAGCAGTACTTC.